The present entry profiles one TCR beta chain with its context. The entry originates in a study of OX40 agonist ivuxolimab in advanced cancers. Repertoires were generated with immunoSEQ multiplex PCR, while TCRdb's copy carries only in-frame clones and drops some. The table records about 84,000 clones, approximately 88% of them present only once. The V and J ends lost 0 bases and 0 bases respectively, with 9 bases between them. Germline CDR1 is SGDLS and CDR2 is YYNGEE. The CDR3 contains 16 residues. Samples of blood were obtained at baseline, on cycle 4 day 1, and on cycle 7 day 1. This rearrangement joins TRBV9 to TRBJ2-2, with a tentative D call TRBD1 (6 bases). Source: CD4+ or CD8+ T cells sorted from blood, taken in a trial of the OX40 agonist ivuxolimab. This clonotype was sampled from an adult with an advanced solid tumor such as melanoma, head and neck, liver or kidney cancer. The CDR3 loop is CASSVAGGANTGELFF. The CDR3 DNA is TGTGCCAGCAGCGTAGCTGGGGGCGCGAACACCGGGGAGCTGTTTTTT. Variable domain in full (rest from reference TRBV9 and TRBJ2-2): DSGVTQTPKHLITATGQRVTLRCSPRSGDLSVYWYQQSLDQGLQFLIQYYNGEERAKGNILERFSAQQFPDLHSELNLSSLELGDSALYFCASSVAGGANTGELFFGEGSRLTVL.